The entry below describes one T cell receptor (beta chain). Its specificity is unknown. These data are taken from a study of Tregs in tolerant kidney transplant recipients. Notes on the study in general: This study did not directly address biological reproducibility. Activated donor B cell expansion appeared to reveal the most relevant donor-specific TCRbeta repertoire. The small number of patients limits these findings pending further validation.

CD4+CD25+CD127- Tregs, CD4+CD25- non-Tregs, CD4 and CD8 cells were sorted. Assay: immunoSEQ multiplex PCR; the TCRdb copy retains only in-frame clones and omits some. The sample has some 250,000 clones; more than 65% are singletons. Source material: CD4+ T cells from blood. The receptor comes from a human donor in good health.

In nucleotides, the CDR3 is TGCGCCAGCGAGACGGGGGGAAGTGGCACAGATACGCAGTATTTT. As protein: CASETGGSGTDTQYF. The chain is built from TRBV5-1 and TRBJ2-3, with 7 bases aligning to TRBD2. The CDR3 runs 15 residues. J was trimmed by 1 base and V by 7 bases; bases with no gene match: 9. CDR1 is SGHRS and CDR2 is YFSETQ in the germline V gene.